What follows are 10 T cell receptor beta chains derived from one specimen sequenced in a study of blood T cell repertoires in COVID-19. The protocol was immunoSEQ multiplex PCR, while the TCRdb copy is restricted to in-frame clones and leaves out a portion. This table holds about 64,000 clones, about three quarters found once. The specimen sequenced was peripheral blood. The receptor source for this set is a human donor in a cohort sampled during active COVID-19.

V gene TRBV11-2 combines with J gene TRBJ1-5; D unclear. The CDR3 has 13 amino acids. Trimming cost V 5 bases and J 9 bases, with 14 bases left between them. The germline V gene has CDR1 SGHAT and CDR2 FQNNGV. The CDR3 here is CASSTTTGGPQHF. The CDR3 DNA follows: TGTGCCAGCAGCACAACTACTGGCGGGCCCCAGCATTTT.

The V and J genes are TRBV18 and TRBJ1-1; D might be TRBD1 (6 bases). The V and J ends lost 3 bases and 7 bases respectively, with 12 bases between them. The CDR3 length is 13 residues. Germline V gene lookup returns CDR1 KGHSH and CDR2 LQKENI. The CDR3 spells CASSPGHRNEAFF. The DNA for the CDR3 is TGTGCCAGCTCACCGGGACATAGAAATGAAGCTTTCTTT.

This clone was seen a single time. The CDR3 loop is CASRSTGANTEAFF. DNA of the CDR3: TGTGCCAGCAGATCAACAGGGGCGAACACTGAAGCTTTCTTT. The J gene is TRBJ1-1, the V gene TRBV11-2; 7 bases fit TRBD1. CDR3 size: 14 residues. The J segment lost 1 base and the V segment lost 6 bases, leaving 5 bases of the junction unmatched. CDR1 SGHAT and CDR2 FQNNGV come from the germline V gene.

The chain has TRBV5-1 and TRBJ2-5; D may be TRBD1 (6 bases). The V and J ends lost 0 bases and 3 bases respectively, with 18 bases between them. CDR1 and CDR2 from the germline V gene are SGHRS and YFSETQ. CDR3 length: 17 amino acids. For the CDR3, the DNA is TGCGCCAGCAGCTTGGGACATTTCCTGGACAGCGAAGAGACCCAGTACTTC. Amino acids: CASSLGHFLDSEETQYF.

The genes are TRBV12-1 and TRBJ2-1; the table calls TRBD2, which could not be checked here. TRBV12-1 is noted as a pseudogene. This CDR3 contains 19 residues. CDR3 sequence reads: CASSSPPGLADNSYNEQFF. CDR3 DNA: TGTGCCAGCAGCAGCCCCCCGGGACTAGCGGACAACTCCTACAATGAGCAGTTCTTC.

This chain joins TRBV3-1 (or the pseudogene TRBV3-2) and TRBJ1-3, with D perhaps matching TRBD1 (5 bases). V was clipped by 7 bases and J by 2 bases, with 18 bases between them. CDR1 LGHDT and CDR2 YNNKEL come from the germline V gene (reference sequence). CDR3 length: 16 residues. The CDR3 sequence is CASKRGITGPGNTIYF. Here the CDR3 DNA reads TGTGCCAGCAAGCGGGGAATTACAGGCCCTGGAAACACCATATATTTT.

V gene TRBV5-1 combines with J gene TRBJ2-1, with 10 positions matching TRBD1. CDR1 is SGHRS, CDR2 YFSETQ, per germline. Germline trimming cut 4 bases from V and 6 bases from J; bases unmatched to any gene: 7. The CDR3 totals 15 residues. The CDR3 coding sequence is TGCGCCAGCAGCCCGACAGGGGGCGTGAGCAATGAGCAGTTCTTC. Protein: CASSPTGGVSNEQFF.

The gene calls are TRBV5-1 and TRBJ2-7; TRBD1 might be the D (6 bases). The CDR3 sequence is 14 residues long. Between the trimmed V and J ends, which lost 4 bases and 1 base, there was a span of 12 bases. Germline-derived CDR1 and CDR2 are SGHRS and YFSETQ. CDR3 nucleotides: TGCGCCAGCAGCCTAGGACAGCCTTCCTACGAGCAGTACTTC. It specifies CASSLGQPSYEQYF.

V is TRBV4-3 and J is TRBJ2-3, with D possibly being TRBD2 (6 bases). Germline values: CDR1 LGHNA, CDR2 YSLEER. There are 16 residues in the CDR3. Between the trimmed V and J ends, which lost 1 base and 3 bases, there was a span of 14 bases. The CDR3 bases are TGCGCCAGCAGCCAAGGGGAGGACCTTAGGACAGATACGCAGTATTTT. It codes for CASSQGEDLRTDTQYF.

A word on this clone: This CDR3 is also generated by other DNA sequences in the sample. V gene TRBV7-2 combines with J gene TRBJ2-7; 8 nucleotides agree with TRBD1. V shed 4 bases, J shed 4 bases, and the junction held 6 bases outside the gene matches. This CDR3 region has 14 residues. Germline V gene lookup returns CDR1 SGHTA and CDR2 FQGNSA. The CDR3 DNA is TGTGCCAGCAGCTCCGGACAGGGCCTTTACGAGCAGTACTTC. Amino acid sequence: CASSSGQGLYEQYF.